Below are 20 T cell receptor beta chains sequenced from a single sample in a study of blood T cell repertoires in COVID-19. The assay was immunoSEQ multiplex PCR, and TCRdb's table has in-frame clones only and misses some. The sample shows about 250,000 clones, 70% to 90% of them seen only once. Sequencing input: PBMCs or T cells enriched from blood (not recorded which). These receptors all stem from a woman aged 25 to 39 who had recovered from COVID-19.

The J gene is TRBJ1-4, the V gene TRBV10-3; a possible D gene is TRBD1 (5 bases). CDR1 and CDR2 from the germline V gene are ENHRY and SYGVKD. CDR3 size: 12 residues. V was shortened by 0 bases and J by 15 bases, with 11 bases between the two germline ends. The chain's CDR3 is CAISESTQVLFF. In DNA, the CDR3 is TGTGCCATCAGTGAGTCGACACAGGTTTTGTTTTTT.

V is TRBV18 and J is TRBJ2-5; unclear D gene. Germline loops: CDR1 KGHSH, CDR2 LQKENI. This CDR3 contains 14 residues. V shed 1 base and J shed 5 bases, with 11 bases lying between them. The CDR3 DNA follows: TGTGCCAGCTCACCACTTATCTCTGTGGAGACCCAGTACTTC. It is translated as CASSPLISVETQYF.

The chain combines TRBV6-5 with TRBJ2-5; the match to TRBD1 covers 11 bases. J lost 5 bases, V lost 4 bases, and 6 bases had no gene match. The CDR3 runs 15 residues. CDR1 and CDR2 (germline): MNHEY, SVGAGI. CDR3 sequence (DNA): TGTGCCAGCAGTTCGGACAGGGGGCGTGGGGAGACCCAGTACTTC. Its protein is CASSSDRGRGETQYF.

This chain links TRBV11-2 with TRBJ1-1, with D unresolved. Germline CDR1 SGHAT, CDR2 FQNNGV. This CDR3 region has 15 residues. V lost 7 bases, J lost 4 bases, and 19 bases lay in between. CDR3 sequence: CASTDVRGKGTEAFF. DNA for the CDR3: TGTGCCAGCACCGACGTGCGGGGAAAGGGCACTGAAGCTTTCTTT. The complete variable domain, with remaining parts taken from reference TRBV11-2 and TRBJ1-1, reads EAGVAQSPRYKIIEKRQSVAFWCNPISGHATLYWYQQILGQGPKLLIQFQNNGVVDDSQLPKDRFSAERLKGVDSTLKIQPAKLEDSAVYLCASTDVRGKGTEAFFGQGTRLTVV.

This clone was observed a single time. The DNA for the CDR3 is TGTGCCAGCAGCTTAGCCGGGGTTAGCACAGATACGCAGTATTTT. Translating it yields CASSLAGVSTDTQYF. The chain recombines TRBV11-2 with TRBJ2-3, with D perhaps matching TRBD2 (5 bases). V was shortened by 1 base and J by 0 bases, with 8 bases between the two germline ends. Germline assignment: CDR1 SGHAT and CDR2 FQNNGV. The CDR3 is 15 amino acids.

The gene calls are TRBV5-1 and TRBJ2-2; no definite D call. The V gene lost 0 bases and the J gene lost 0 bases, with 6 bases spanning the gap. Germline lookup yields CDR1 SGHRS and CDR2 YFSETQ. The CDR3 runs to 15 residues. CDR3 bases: TGCGCCAGCAGCTTGGTGGCAGCGAACACCGGGGAGCTGTTTTTT. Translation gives CASSLVAANTGELFF.

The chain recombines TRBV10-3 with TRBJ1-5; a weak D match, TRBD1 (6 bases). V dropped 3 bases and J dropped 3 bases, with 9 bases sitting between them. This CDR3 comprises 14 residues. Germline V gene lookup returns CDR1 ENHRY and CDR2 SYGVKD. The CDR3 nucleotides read TGTGCCATCAGTGATCGGACAGTCAATCAGCCCCAGCATTTT. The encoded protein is CAISDRTVNQPQHF.

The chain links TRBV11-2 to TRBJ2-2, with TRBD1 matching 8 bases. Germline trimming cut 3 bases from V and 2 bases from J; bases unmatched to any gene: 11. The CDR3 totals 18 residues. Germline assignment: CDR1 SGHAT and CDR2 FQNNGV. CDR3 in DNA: TGTGCCAGCAGCTTGATGGGGGCGACAGGGGTTAACACCGGGGAGCTGTTTTTT. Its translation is CASSLMGATGVNTGELFF.

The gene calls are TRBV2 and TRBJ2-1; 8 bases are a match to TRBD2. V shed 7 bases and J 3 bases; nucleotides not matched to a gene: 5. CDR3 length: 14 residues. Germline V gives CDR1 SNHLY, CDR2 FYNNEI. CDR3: CASIAGIVYNEQFF. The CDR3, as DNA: TGTGCCAGCATAGCGGGAATCGTCTACAATGAGCAGTTCTTC.

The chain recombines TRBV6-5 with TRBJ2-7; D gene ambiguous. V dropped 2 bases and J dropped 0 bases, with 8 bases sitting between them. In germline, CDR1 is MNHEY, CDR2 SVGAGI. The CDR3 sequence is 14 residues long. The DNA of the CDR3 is TGTGCCAGCAGTTACGCACGGGTCTCCTACGAGCAGTACTTC. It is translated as CASSYARVSYEQYF.

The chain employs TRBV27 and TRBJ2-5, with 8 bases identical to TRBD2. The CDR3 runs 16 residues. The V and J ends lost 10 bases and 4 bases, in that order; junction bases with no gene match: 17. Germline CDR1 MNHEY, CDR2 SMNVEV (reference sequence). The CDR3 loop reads CATRTGGGMDRETQYF. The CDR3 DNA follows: TGTGCCACCCGAACAGGCGGGGGGATGGATAGAGAGACCCAGTACTTC.

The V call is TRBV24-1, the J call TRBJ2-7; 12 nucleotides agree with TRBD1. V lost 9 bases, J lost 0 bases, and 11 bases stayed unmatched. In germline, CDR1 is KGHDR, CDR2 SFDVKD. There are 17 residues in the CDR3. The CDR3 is CATYSGTGGPSSYEQYF. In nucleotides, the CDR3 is TGTGCCACCTATTCCGGGACAGGGGGCCCCAGCTCCTACGAGCAGTACTTC.

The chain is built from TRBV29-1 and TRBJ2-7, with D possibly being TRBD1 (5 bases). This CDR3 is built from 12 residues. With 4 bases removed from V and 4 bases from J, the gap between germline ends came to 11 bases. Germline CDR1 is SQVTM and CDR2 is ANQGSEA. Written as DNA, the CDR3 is TGCAGCGTTGTGGGGCAACCGTACGAGCAGTACTTC. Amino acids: CSVVGQPYEQYF.

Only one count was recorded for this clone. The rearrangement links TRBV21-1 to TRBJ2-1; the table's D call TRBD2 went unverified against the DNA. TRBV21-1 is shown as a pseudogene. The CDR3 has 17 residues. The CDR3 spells CASSKRRFVPGNNEQFF. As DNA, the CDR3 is TGTGCCAGCAGCAAACGTCGTTTTGTGCCGGGGAACAATGAGCAGTTCTTC.

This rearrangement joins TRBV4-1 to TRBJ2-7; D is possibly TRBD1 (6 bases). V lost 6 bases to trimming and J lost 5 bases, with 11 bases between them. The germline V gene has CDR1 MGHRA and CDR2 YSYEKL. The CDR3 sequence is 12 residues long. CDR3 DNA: TGCGCCAGCAGTCTACAGGGAGACGAGCAGTACTTC. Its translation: CASSLQGDEQYF.

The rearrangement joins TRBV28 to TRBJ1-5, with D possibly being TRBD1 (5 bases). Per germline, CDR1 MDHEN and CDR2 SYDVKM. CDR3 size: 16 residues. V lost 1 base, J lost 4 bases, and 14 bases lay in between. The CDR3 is CASSLFQGIENQPQHF. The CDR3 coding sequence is TGTGCCAGCAGTTTATTTCAGGGAATTGAAAATCAGCCCCAGCATTTT.

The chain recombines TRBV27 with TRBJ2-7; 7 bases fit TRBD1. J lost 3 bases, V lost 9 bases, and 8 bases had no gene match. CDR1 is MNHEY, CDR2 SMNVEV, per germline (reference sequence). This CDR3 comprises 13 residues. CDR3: CARGQAKVYEQYF. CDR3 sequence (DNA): TGTGCCAGAGGACAGGCTAAGGTCTACGAGCAGTACTTC.

CDR3: CASRLAGGAGNTIYF. The CDR3 DNA reads as TGTGCCAGCCGGTTAGCAGGGGGCGCCGGAAACACCATATATTTT. The gene calls are TRBV28 and TRBJ1-3, with 8 bases lining up with TRBD1. V shed 8 bases and J 4 bases; nucleotides not matched to a gene: 10. Germline values: CDR1 MDHEN, CDR2 SYDVKM. The CDR3 extends over 15 amino acids.

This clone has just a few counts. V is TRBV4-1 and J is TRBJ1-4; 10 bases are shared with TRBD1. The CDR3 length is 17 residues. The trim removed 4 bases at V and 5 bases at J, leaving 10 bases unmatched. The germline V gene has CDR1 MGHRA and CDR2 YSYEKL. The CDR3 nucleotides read TGCGCCAGCAGCCTAGGGACAGGGGAAGGATCGAATGAAAAACTGTTTTTT. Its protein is CASSLGTGEGSNEKLFF.

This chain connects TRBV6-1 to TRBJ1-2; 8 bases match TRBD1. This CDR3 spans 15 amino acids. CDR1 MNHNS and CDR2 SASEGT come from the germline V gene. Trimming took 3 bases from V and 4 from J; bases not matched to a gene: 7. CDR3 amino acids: CASSEAGGASYGYTF. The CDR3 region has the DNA TGTGCCAGCAGTGAGGCAGGGGGCGCGAGCTATGGCTACACCTTC.